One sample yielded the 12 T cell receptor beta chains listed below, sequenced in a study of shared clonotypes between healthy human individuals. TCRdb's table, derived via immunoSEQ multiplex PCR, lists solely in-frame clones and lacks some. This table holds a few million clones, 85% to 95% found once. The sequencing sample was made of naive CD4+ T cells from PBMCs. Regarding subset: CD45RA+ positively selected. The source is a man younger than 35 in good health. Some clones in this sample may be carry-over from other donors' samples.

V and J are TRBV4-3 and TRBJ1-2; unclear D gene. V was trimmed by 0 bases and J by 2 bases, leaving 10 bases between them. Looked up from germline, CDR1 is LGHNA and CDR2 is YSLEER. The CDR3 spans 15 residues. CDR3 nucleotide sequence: TGCGCCAGCAGCCAAGAGCTAGAGGTGAACTATGGCTACACCTTC. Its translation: CASSQELEVNYGYTF.

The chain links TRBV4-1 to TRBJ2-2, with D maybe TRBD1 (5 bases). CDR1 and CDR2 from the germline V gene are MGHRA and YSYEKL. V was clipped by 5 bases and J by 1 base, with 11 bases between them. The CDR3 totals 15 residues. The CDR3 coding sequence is TGCGCCAGCAGCGGGGCAGGCAAGAACACCGGGGAGCTGTTTTTT. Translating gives CASSGAGKNTGELFF.

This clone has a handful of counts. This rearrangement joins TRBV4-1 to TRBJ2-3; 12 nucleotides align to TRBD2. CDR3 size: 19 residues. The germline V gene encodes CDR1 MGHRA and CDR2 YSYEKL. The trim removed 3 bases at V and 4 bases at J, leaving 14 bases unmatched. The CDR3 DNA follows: TGCGCCAGCAGCCACCCGGCGGCGGCTAGCGGGAGGGAATCAGATACGCAGTATTTT. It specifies CASSHPAAASGRESDTQYF.

CDR3 in amino acids: CASSEESYFQPQHF. The CDR3 region has the DNA TGTGCCAGCAGTGAAGAGTCGTATTTTCAGCCCCAGCATTTT. This chain uses TRBV6-1 with TRBJ1-5; the D is unclear. Germline-derived CDR1 and CDR2 are MNHNS and SASEGT. The CDR3 consists of 14 residues. The V gene lost 1 base and the J gene lost 6 bases, with 10 bases spanning the gap.

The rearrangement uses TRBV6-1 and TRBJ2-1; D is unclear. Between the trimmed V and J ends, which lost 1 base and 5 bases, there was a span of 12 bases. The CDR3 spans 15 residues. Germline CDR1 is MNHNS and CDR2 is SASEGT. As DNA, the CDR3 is TGTGCCAGCAGTGAAGATCTGCTACCCAACAATGAGCAGTTCTTC. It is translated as CASSEDLLPNNEQFF.

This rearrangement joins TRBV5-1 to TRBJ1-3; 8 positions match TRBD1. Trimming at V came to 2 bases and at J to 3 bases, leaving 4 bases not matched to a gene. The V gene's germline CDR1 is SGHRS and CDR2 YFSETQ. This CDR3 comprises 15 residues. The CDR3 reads CASSLGGTGGNTIYF. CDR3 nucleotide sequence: TGCGCCAGCAGCTTAGGTGGGACAGGTGGAAACACCATATATTTT.

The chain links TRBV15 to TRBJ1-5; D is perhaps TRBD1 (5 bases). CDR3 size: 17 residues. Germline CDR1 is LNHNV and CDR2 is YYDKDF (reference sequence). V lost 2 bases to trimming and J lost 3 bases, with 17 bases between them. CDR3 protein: CATSRPGAPESNQPQHF. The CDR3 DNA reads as TGTGCCACCAGCAGACCCGGGGCACCGGAATCCAATCAGCCCCAGCATTTT.

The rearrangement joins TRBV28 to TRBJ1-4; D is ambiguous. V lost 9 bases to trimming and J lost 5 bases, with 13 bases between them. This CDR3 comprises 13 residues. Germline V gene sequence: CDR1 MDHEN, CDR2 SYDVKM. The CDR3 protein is CASHGQSNEKLFF. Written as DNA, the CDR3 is TGTGCCAGTCACGGGCAGAGCAATGAAAAACTGTTTTTT.

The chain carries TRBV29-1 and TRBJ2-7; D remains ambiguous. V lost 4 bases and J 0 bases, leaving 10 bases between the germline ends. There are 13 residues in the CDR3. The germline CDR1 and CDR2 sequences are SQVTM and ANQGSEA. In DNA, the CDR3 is TGCAGCGTTGTGAGCCTCTTCTCCTACGAGCAGTACTTC. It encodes CSVVSLFSYEQYF.

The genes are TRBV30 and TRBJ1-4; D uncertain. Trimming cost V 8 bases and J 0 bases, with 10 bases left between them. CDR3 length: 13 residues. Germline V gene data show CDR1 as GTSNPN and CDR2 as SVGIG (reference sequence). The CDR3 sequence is CAGKDATNEKLFF. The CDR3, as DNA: TGTGCCGGGAAGGATGCAACTAATGAAAAACTGTTTTTT.

The CDR3 reads CASSPPPSRRLVLYEQYF. Here the CDR3 DNA reads TGTGCCAGCAGCCCCCCCCCGAGCAGGAGGCTAGTGCTCTACGAGCAGTACTTC. V is TRBV7-2 and J is TRBJ2-7, with D tentatively TRBD2 (5 bases). CDR1 and CDR2 from the germline V gene are SGHTA and FQGNSA. V was clipped by 5 bases and J by 3 bases, with 26 bases between them. The CDR3 spans 18 residues. Combining the CDR3 with reference TRBV7-2 and TRBJ2-7 gives the whole variable domain GAGVSQSPSNKVTEKGKDVELRCDPISGHTALYWYRQSLGQGLEFLIYFQGNSAPDKSGLPSDRFSAERTGGSVSTLTIQRTQQEDSAVYLCASSPPPSRRLVLYEQYFGPGTRLTVT.

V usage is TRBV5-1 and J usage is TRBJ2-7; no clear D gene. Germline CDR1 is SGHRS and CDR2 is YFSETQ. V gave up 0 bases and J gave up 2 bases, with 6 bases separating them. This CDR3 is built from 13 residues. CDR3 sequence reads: CASSLETPYEQYF. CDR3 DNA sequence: TGCGCCAGCAGCTTGGAGACTCCCTACGAGCAGTACTTC.